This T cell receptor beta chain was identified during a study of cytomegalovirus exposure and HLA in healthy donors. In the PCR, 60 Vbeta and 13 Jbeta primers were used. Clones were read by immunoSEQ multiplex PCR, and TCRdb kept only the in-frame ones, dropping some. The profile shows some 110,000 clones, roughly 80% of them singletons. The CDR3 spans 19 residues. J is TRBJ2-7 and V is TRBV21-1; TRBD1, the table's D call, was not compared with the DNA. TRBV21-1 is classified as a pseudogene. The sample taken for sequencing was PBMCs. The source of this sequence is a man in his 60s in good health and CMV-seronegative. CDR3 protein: CASTIKGPGGGLSSYEQYF. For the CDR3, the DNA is TGTGCCAGCACCATCAAAGGCCCAGGGGGCGGCTTATCATCCTACGAGCAGTACTTC.